Below are 3 T cell receptor beta chains sequenced from a single sample in a study of cytomegalovirus exposure and HLA in healthy donors. The PCR employed 60 Vbeta primers together with 13 Jbeta primers. TCRdb's table, derived via immunoSEQ multiplex PCR, lists solely in-frame clones and lacks some. Of approximately 190,000 clones detected, over 70% appear once; the ten largest clones hold 3% to 4%. Sequencing was performed on PBMCs. Receptors were obtained from a man aged 45-65 years in good health and CMV-seronegative.

This clone was detected once. In the same sample, other DNA sequences code for this CDR3. V usage is TRBV6-5 and J usage is TRBJ2-7, with 10 bases that match TRBD1. The V gene end was trimmed by 0 bases and the J gene end by 3 bases; junction bases not matched to a gene: 2. The length of the CDR3 is 15 residues. Germline loops: CDR1 MNHEY, CDR2 SVGAGI. The CDR3 DNA reads TGTGCCAGCAGTTACTCGGGACAGGGGAGCTACGAGCAGTACTTC. Translated, it gives CASSYSGQGSYEQYF.

The chain couples TRBV19 to TRBJ2-2; 11 bases line up with TRBD2. CDR3 size: 17 residues. Looked up from germline, CDR1 is LNHDA and CDR2 is SQIVND (reference sequence). The V segment lost 7 bases and the J segment 7 bases; nucleotides outside the gene matches: 14. The CDR3 is CASKRLAGGDRHGELFF. DNA for the CDR3: TGTGCCAGTAAACGGCTAGCGGGGGGCGACCGACACGGGGAGCTGTTTTTT.

The genes are TRBV4-3 and TRBJ1-2; no reliable D call. V gave up 0 bases and J gave up 0 bases, with 5 bases separating them. The V gene's germline CDR1 is LGHNA and CDR2 YSLEER. The CDR3 covers 14 residues. CDR3 amino acids: CASSQDRSNYGYTF. CDR3 bases: TGCGCCAGCAGCCAAGATCGGTCTAACTATGGCTACACCTTC.